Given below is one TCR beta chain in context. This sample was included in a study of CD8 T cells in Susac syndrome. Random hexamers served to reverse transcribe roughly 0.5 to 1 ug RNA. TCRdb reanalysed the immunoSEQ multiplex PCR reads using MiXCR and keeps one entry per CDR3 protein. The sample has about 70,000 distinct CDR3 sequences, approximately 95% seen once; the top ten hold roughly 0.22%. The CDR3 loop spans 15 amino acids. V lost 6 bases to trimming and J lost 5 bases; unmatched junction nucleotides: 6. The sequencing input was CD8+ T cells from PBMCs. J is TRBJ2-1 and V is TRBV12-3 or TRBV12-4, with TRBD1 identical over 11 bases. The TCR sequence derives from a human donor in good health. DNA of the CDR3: TGTGCCAGCAGCTCCGGACAGGGGGCGAACAATGAGCAGTTCTTC. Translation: CASSSGQGANNEQFF.